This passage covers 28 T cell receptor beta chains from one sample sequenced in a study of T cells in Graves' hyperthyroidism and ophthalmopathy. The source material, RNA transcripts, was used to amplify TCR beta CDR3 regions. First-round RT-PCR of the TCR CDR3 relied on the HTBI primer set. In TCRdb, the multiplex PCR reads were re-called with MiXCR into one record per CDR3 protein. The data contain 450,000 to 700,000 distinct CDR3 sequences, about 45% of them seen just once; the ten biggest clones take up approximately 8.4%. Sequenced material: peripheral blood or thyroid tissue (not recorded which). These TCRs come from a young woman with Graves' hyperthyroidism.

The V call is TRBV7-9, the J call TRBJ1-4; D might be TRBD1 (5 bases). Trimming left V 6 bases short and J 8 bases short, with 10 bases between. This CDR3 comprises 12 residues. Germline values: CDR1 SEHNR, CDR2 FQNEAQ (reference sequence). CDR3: CASRQRGEKLFF. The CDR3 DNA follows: TGTGCCAGCAGGCAAAGGGGCGAAAAACTGTTTTTT.

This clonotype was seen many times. The CDR3 loop is CASSPGHYSSYEQYF. The CDR3 DNA is TGTGCCAGCAGCCCGGGACATTATAGCTCCTACGAGCAGTACTTC. The rearrangement joins TRBV7-9 to TRBJ2-7, with D perhaps TRBD1 (6 bases). Per the germline V gene, CDR1 is SEHNR and CDR2 is FQNEAQ (reference sequence). V was cut by 5 bases and J by 0 bases, with 14 bases left in between. The CDR3 contains 15 residues.

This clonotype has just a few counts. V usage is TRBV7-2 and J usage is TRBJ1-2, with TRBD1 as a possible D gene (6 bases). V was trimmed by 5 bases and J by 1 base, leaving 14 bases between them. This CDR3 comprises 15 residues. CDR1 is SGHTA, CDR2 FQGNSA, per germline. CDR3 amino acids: CASSPTRTDNYGYTF. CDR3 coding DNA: TGTGCCAGCAGCCCTACCCGGACAGATAACTATGGCTACACCTTC.

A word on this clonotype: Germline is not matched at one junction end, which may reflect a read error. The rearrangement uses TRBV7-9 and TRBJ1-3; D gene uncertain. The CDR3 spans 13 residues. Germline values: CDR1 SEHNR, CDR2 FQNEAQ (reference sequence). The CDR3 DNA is TGTGCCAGCAGGGGTGTAACGAAAAACACAAACATCTTT. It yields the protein CASRGVTKNTNIF. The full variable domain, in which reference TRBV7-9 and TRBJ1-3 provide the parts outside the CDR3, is DTGVSQNPRHKITKRGQNVTFRCDPISEHNRLYWYRQTLGQGPEFLTYFQNEAQLEKSRLLSDRFSAERPKGSFSTLEIQRTEQGDSAMYLCASRGVTKNTNIFGEGSWLTVV.

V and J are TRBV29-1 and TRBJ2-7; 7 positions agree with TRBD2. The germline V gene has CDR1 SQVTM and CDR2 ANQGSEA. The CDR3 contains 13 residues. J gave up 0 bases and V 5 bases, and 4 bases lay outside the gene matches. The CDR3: CSVFAGDSYEQYF. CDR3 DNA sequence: TGCAGCGTTTTTGCGGGAGACTCCTACGAGCAGTACTTC.

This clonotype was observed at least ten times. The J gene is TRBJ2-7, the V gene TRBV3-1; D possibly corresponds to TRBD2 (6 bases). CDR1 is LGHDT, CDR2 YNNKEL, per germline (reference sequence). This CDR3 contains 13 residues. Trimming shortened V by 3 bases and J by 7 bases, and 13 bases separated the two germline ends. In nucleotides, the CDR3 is TGTGCCAGCAGCCACCCAAGGGCGGGAGAGCAGTACTTC. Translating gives CASSHPRAGEQYF.

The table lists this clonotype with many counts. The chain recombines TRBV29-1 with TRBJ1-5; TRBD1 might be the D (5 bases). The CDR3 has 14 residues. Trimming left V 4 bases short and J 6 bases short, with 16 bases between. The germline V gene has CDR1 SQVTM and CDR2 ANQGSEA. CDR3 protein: CSVGDRQGGQPQHF. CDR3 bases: TGCAGCGTTGGGGACCGGCAGGGCGGTCAGCCCCAGCATTTT.

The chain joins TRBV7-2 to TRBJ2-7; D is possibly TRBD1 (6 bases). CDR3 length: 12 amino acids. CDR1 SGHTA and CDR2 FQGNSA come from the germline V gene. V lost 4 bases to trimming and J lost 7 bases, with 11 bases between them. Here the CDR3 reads CASSSRRGEQYF. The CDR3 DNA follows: TGTGCCAGCAGCTCTCGTAGGGGGGAGCAGTACTTC.

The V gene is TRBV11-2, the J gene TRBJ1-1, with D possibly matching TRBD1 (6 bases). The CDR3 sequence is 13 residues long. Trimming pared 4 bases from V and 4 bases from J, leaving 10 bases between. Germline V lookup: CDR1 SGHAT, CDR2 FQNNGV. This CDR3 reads CASSSRGFTEAFF. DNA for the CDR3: TGTGCCAGCAGCTCTAGGGGGTTCACTGAAGCTTTCTTT.

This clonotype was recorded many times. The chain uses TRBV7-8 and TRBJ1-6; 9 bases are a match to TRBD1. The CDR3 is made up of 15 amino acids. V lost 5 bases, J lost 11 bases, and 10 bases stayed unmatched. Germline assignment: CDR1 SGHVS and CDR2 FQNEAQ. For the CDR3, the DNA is TGTGCCAGCAGCGCGGACCGGGACAGGGTCGCACCCCTCCACTTT. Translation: CASSADRDRVAPLHF.

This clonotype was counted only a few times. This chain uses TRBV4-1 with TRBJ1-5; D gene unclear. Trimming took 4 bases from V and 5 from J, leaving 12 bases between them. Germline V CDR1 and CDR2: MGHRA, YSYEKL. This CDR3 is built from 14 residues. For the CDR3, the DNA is TGCGCCAGCAGCCGGACGAAGGTTGATCAGCCCCAGCATTTT. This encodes CASSRTKVDQPQHF.

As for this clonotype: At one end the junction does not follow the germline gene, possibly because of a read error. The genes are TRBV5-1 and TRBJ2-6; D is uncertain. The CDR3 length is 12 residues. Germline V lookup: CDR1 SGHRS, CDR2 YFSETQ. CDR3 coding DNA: TGCGCCAGCAGCTTGGGCGCAAACACTGAAGCTTTC. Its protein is CASSLGANTEAF. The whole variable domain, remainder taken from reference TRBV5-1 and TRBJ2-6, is KAGVTQTPRYLIKTRGQQVTLSCSPISGHRSVSWYQQTPGQGLQFLFEYFSETQRNKGNFPGRFSGRQFSNSRSEMNVSTLELGDSALYLCASSLGANTEAFGAGSRLTVL.

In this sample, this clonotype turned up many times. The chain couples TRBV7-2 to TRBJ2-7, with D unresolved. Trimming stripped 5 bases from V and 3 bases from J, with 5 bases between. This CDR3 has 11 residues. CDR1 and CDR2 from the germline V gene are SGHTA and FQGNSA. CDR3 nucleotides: TGTGCCAGCAGCAGAGACTACGAGCAGTACTTC. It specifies CASSRDYEQYF. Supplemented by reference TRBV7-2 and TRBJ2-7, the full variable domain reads GAGVSQSPSNKVTEKGKDVELRCDPISGHTALYWYRQSLGQGLEFLIYFQGNSAPDKSGLPSDRFSAERTGGSVSTLTIQRTQQEDSAVYLCASSRDYEQYFGPGTRLTVT.

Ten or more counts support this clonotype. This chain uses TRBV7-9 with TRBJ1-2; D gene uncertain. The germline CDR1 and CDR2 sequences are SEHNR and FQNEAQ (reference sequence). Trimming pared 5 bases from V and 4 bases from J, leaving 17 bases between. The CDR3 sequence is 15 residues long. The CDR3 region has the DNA TGTGCCAGCAGCCCGAGGACCGAATACCTCTATGGCTACACCTTC. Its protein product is CASSPRTEYLYGYTF. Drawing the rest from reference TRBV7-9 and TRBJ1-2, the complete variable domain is DTGVSQNPRHKITKRGQNVTFRCDPISEHNRLYWYRQTLGQGPEFLTYFQNEAQLEKSRLLSDRFSAERPKGSFSTLEIQRTEQGDSAMYLCASSPRTEYLYGYTFGSGTRLTVV.

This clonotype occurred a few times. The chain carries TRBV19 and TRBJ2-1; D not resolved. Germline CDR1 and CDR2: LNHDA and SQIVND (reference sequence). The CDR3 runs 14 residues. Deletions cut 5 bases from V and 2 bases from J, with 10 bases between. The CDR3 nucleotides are TGTGCCAGTAGTGTCGGCATTACCTACAATGAGCAGTTCTTC. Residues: CASSVGITYNEQFF. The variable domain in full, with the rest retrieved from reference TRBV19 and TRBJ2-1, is DGGITQSPKYLFRKEGQNVTLSCEQNLNHDAMYWYRQDPGQGLRLIYYSQIVNDFQKGDIAEGYSVSREKKESFPLTVTSAQKNPTAFYLCASSVGITYNEQFFGPGTRLTVL.

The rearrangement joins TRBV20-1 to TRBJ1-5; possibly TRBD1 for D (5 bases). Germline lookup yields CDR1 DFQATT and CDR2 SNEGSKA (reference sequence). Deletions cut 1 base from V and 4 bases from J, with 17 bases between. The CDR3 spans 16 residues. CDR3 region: CSARGQGSLSNQPQHF. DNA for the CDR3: TGCAGTGCTAGAGGTCAGGGTTCTTTGTCGAATCAGCCCCAGCATTTT.

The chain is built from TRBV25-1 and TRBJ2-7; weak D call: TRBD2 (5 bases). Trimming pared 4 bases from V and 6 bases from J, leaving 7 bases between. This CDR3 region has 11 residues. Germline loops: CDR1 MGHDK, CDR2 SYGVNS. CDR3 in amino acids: CASSAGSEQYF. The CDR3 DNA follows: TGTGCCAGCAGTGCGGGAAGCGAGCAGTACTTC.

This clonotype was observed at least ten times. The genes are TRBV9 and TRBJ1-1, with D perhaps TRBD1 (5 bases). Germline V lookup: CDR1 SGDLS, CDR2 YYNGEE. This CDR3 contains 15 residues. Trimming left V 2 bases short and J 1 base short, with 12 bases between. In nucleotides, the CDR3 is TGTGCCAGCAGCGTCTGGGGCGAAGCGAACACTGAAGCTTTCTTT. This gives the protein CASSVWGEANTEAFF.

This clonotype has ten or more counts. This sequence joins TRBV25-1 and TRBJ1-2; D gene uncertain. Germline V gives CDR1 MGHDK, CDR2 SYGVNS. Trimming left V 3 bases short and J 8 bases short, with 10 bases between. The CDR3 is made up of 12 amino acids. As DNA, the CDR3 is TGTGCCAGCAGTGATCACAGAGGGGGCTACACCTTC. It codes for CASSDHRGGYTF.

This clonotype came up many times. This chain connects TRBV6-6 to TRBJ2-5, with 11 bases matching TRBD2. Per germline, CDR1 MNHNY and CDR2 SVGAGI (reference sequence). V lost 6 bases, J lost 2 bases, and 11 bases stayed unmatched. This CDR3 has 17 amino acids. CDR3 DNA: TGTGCCAGCAGCAGACCGACTAGCGGGAACGCGCAAGAGACCCAGTACTTC. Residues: CASSRPTSGNAQETQYF.

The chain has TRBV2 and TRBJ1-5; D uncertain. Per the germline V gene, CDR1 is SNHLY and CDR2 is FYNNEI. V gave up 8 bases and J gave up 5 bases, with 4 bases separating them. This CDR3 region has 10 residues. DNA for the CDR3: TGTGCCAGCCGCGATCAGCCCCAGCATTTT. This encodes CASRDQPQHF.

Here the CDR3 reads CAADRGMNTEAFF. The CDR3 DNA reads TGTGCCGCCGACAGGGGGATGAACACTGAAGCTTTCTTT. This chain uses TRBV10-3 with TRBJ1-1; TRBD1 agrees at 9 bases. The CDR3 is made up of 13 amino acids. From germline, CDR1 is ENHRY and CDR2 SYGVKD. Losses at the gene ends were 11 bases for V and 0 bases for J; bases not matched to a gene: 4.

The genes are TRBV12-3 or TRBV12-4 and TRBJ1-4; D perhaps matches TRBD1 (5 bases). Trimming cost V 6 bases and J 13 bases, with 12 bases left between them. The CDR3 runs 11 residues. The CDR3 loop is CASSLSGGLFF. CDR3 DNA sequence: TGTGCCAGCAGCTTATCGGGGGGACTGTTTTTT.

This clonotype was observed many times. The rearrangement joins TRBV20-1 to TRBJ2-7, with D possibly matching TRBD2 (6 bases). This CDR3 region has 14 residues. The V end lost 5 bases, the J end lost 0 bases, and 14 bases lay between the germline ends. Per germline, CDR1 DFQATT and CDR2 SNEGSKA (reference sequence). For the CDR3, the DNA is TGCAGTGCTTTCGGCGGGACTCTCTCCTACGAGCAGTACTTC. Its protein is CSAFGGTLSYEQYF.

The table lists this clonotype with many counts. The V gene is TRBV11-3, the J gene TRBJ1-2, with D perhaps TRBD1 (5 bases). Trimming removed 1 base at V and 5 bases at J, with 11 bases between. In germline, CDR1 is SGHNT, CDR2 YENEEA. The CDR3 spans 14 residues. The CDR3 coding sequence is TGTGCCAGCAGCTTAGGCAGGGATGGATATGGCTACACCTTC. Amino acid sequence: CASSLGRDGYGYTF.

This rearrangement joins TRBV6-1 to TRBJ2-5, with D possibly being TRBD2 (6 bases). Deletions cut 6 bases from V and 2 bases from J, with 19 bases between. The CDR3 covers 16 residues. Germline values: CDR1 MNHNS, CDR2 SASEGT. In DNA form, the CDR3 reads TGTGCCAGCAGAGGAGGGCAGGGAGGCAATCAAGAGACCCAGTACTTC. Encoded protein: CASRGGQGGNQETQYF.

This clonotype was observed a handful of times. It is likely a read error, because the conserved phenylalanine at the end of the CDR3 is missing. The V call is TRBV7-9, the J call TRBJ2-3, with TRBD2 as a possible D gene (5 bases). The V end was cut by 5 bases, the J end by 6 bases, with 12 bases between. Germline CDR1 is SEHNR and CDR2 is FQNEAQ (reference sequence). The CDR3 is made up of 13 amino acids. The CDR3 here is CASSTAEADTQYS. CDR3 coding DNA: TGTGCCAGCAGCACCGCGGAGGCGGATACGCAGTATTCT.

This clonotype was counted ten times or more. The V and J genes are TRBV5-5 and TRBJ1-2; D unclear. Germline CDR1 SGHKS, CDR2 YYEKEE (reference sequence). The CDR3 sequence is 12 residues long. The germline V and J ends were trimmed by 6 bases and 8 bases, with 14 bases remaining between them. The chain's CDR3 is CASTQALRGYTF. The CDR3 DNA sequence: TGTGCCAGCACCCAGGCCCTAAGGGGCTACACCTTC.